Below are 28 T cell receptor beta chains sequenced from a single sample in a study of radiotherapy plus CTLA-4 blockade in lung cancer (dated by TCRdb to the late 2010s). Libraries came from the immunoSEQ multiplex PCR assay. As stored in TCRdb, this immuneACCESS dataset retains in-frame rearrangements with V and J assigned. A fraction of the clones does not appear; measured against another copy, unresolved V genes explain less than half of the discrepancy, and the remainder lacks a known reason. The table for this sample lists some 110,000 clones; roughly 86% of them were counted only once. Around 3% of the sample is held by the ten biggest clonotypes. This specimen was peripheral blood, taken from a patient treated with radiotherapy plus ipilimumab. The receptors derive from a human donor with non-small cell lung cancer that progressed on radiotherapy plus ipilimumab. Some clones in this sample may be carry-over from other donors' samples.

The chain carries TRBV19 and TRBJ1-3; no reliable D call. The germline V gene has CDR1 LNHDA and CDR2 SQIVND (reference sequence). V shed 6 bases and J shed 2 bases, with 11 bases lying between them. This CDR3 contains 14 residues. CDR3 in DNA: TGTGCCAGTAGCCTCGCCGGGACTGGAAACACCATATATTTT. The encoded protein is CASSLAGTGNTIYF.

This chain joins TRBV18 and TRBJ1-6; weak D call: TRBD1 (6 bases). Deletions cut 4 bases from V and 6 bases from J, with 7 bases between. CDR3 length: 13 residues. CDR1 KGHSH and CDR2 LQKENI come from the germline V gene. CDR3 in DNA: TGTGCCAGCTCACAGGACAGTAATTCACCCCTCCACTTT. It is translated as CASSQDSNSPLHF.

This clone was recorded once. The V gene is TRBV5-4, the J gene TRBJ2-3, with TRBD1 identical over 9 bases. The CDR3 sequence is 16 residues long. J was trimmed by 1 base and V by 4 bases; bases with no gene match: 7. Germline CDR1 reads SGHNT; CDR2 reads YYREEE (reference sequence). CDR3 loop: CASSPSGTGRTDTQYF. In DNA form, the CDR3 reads TGTGCCAGCAGCCCCTCGGGGACAGGGCGCACAGATACGCAGTATTTT.

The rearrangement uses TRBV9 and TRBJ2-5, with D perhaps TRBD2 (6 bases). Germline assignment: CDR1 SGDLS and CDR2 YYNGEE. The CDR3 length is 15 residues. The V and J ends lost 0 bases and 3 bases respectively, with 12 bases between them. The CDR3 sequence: CASSVVPWGEETQYF. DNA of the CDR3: TGTGCCAGCAGCGTAGTCCCATGGGGGGAAGAGACCCAGTACTTC. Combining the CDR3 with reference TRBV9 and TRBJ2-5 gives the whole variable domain DSGVTQTPKHLITATGQRVTLRCSPRSGDLSVYWYQQSLDQGLQFLIQYYNGEERAKGNILERFSAQQFPDLHSELNLSSLELGDSALYFCASSVVPWGEETQYFGPGTRLLVL.

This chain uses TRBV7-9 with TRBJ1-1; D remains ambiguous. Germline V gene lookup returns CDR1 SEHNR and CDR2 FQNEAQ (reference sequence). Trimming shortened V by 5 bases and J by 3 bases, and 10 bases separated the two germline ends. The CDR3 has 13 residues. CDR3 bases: TGTGCCAGCAGCCTGTTTCTCGACACTGAAGCTTTCTTT. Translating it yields CASSLFLDTEAFF.

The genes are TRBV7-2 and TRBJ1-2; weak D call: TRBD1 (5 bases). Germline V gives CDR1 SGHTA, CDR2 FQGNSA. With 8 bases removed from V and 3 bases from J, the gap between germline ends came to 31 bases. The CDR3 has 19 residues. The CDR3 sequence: CASSLPLGSGRLVDYGYTF. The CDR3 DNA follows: TGTGCCAGCTCACTTCCCCTCGGGTCAGGGAGGCTGGTCGACTATGGCTACACCTTC.

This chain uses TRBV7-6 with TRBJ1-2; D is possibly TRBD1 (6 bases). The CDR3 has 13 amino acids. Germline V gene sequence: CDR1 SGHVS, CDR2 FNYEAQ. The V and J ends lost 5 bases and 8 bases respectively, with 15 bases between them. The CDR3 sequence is CASSRGRGDGYTF. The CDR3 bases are TGTGCCAGCAGCAGAGGCAGGGGAGACGGCTACACCTTC.

The CDR3 bases are TGTGCCAGCAGTTCGACAGGGGGATTAACCGGGGAGCTGTTTTTT. This translates into CASSSTGGLTGELFF. The V call is TRBV6-5, the J call TRBJ2-2; 9 bases align to TRBD1. The CDR3 covers 15 residues. V lost 4 bases and J lost 5; bases outside the gene matches: 5. CDR1 and CDR2 from the germline V gene are MNHEY and SVGAGI.

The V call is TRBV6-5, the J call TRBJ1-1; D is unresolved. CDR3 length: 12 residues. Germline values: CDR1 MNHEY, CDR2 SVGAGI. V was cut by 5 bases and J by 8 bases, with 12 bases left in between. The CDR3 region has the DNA TGTGCCAGCAGTCCAGGATTGACAGAAGCTTTCTTT. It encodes CASSPGLTEAFF.

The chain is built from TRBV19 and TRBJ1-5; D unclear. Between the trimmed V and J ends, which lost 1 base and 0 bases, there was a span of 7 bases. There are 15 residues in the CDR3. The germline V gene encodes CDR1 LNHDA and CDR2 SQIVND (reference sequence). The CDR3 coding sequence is TGTGCCAGTAGTATAGGAGACTATAGCAATCAGCCCCAGCATTTT. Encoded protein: CASSIGDYSNQPQHF. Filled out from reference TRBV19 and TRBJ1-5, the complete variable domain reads DGGITQSPKYLFRKEGQNVTLSCEQNLNHDAMYWYRQDPGQGLRLIYYSQIVNDFQKGDIAEGYSVSREKKESFPLTVTSAQKNPTAFYLCASSIGDYSNQPQHFGDGTRLSIL.

The CDR3 loop reads CASSITRGNGYTF. CDR3 in DNA: TGTGCCAGTAGTATTACCAGGGGGAATGGCTACACCTTC. The chain combines TRBV19 with TRBJ1-2; 7 bases line up with TRBD1. This CDR3 has 13 residues. The V segment lost 3 bases and the J segment 6 bases; nucleotides outside the gene matches: 4. Germline CDR1 and CDR2: LNHDA and SQIVND (reference sequence).

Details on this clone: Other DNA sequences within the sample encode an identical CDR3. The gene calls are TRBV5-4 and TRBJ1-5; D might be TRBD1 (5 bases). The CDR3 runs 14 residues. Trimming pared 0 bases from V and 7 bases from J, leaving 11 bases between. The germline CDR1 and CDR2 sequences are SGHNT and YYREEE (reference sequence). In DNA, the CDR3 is TGTGCCAGCAGCTTGGGGGGTGGGGGGCAGCCCCAGCATTTT. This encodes CASSLGGGGQPQHF.

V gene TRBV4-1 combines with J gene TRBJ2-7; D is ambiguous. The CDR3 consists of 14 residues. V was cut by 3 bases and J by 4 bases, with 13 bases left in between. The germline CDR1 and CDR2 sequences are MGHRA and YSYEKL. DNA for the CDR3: TGCGCCAGCAGCCAGGGCAGTCCCCTTTACGAGCAGTACTTC. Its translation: CASSQGSPLYEQYF.

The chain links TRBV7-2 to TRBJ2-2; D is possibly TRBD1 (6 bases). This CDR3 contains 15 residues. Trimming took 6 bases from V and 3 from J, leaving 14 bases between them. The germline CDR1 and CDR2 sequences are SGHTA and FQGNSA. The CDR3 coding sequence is TGTGCCAGCAGTCCGGACAGTATCTACACCGGGGAGCTGTTTTTT. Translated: CASSPDSIYTGELFF. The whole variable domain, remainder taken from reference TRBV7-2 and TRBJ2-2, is GAGVSQSPSNKVTEKGKDVELRCDPISGHTALYWYRQSLGQGLEFLIYFQGNSAPDKSGLPSDRFSAERTGGSVSTLTIQRTQQEDSAVYLCASSPDSIYTGELFFGEGSRLTVL.

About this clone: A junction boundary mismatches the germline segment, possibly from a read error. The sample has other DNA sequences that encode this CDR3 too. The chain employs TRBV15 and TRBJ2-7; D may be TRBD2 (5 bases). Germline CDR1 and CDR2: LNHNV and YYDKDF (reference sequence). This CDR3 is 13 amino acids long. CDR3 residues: CATSLARNYEQYF. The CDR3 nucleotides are TGTGCTACCAGCCTAGCCAGGAACTACGAGCAGTACTTC.

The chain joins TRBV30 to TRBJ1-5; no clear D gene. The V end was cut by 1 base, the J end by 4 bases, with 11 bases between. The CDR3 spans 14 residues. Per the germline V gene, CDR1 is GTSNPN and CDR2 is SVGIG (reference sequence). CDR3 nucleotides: TGTGCCTGGAGTGATGACGGACGGAATCAGCCCCAGCATTTT. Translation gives CAWSDDGRNQPQHF. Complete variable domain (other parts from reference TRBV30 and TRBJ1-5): SQTIHQWPATLVQPVGSPLSLECTVEGTSNPNLYWYRQAAGRGLQLLFYSVGIGQISSEVPQNLSASRPQDRQFILSSKKLLLSDSGFYLCAWSDDGRNQPQHFGDGTRLSIL.

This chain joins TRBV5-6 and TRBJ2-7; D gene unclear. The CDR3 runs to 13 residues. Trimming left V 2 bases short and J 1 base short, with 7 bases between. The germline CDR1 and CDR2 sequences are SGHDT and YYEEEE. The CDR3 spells CASSFRSSYEQYF. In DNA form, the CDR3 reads TGTGCCAGCAGCTTTAGGAGTTCCTACGAGCAGTACTTC. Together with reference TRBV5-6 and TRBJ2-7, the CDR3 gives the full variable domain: DAGVTQSPTHLIKTRGQQVTLRCSPKSGHDTVSWYQQALGQGPQFIFQYYEEEERQRGNFPDRFSGHQFPNYSSELNVNALLLGDSALYLCASSFRSSYEQYFGPGTRLTVT.

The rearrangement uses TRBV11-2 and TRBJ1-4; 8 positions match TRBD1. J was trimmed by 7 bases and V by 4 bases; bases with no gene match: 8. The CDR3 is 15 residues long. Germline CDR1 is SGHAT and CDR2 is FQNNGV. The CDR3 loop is CASSSARQGSEKLFF. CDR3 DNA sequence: TGTGCCAGCAGCTCCGCCCGACAGGGGTCTGAAAAACTGTTTTTT.

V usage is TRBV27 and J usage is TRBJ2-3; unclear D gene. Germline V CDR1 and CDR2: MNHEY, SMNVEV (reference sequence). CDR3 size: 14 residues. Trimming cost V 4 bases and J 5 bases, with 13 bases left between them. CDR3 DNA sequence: TGTGCCAGCAGTTACGGACCCGGTGTAGATACGCAGTATTTT. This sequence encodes CASSYGPGVDTQYF.

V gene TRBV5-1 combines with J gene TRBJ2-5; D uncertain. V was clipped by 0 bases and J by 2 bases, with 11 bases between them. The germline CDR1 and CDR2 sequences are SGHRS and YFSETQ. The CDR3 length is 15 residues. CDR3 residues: CASSLETGRQETQYF. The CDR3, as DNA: TGCGCCAGCAGCTTGGAGACCGGACGACAAGAGACCCAGTACTTC. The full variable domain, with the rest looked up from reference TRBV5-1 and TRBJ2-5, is KAGVTQTPRYLIKTRGQQVTLSCSPISGHRSVSWYQQTPGQGLQFLFEYFSETQRNKGNFPGRFSGRQFSNSRSEMNVSTLELGDSALYLCASSLETGRQETQYFGPGTRLLVL.

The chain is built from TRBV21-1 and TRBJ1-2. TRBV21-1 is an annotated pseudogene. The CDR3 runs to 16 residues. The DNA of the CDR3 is TGTGCCAGCAGCAAAGCGGAGGACAACCCTAGGTATGGCTACACCTTC. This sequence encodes CASSKAEDNPRYGYTF.

The CDR3 nucleotides read TGTGCCAGCAGTTACACGATCGGCGGGGTCCAAAACACTGAAGCTTTCTTT. As protein: CASSYTIGGVQNTEAFF. The chain uses TRBV28 and TRBJ1-1; D gene unclear. The CDR3 extends over 17 amino acids. With 4 bases removed from V and 2 bases from J, the gap between germline ends came to 20 bases. Per the germline V gene, CDR1 is MDHEN and CDR2 is SYDVKM. Supplemented by reference TRBV28 and TRBJ1-1, the full variable domain reads DVKVTQSSRYLVKRTGEKVFLECVQDMDHENMFWYRQDPGLGLRLIYFSYDVKMKEKGDIPEGYSVSREKKERFSLILESASTNQTSMYLCASSYTIGGVQNTEAFFGQGTRLTVV.

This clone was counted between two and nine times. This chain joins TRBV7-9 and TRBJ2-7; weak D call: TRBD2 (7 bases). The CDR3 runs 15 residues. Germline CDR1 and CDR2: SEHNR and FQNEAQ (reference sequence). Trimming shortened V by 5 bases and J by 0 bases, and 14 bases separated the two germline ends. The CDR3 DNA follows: TGTGCCAGCAGCAGGGGGGGCTCGAGCTCCTACGAGCAGTACTTC. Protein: CASSRGGSSSYEQYF.

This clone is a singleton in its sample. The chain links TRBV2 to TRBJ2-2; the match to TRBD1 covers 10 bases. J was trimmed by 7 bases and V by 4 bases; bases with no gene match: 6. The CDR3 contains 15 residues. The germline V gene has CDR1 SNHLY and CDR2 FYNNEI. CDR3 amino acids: CASSGGTGVVGELFF. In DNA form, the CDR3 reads TGTGCCAGCAGTGGTGGGACAGGGGTAGTCGGGGAGCTGTTTTTT.

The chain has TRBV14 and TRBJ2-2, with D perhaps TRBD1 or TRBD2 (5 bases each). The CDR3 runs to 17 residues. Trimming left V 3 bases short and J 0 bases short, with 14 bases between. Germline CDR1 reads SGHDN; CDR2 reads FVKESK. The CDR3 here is CASSQRSGTTNTGELFF. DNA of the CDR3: TGTGCCAGCAGCCAGCGGTCCGGGACGACGAACACCGGGGAGCTGTTTTTT.

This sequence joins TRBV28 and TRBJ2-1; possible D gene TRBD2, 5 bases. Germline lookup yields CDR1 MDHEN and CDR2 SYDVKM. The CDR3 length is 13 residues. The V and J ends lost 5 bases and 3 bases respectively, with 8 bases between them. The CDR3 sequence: CASSPEGYNEQFF. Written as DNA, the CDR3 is TGTGCCAGCAGTCCCGAGGGCTACAATGAGCAGTTCTTC.

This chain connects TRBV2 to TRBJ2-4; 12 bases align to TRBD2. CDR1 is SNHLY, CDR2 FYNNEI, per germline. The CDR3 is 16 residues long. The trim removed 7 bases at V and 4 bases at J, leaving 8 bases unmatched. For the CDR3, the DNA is TGTGCCAGCAAGAAAATTGGACTAGCGGGAAAAAACATTCAGTACTTC. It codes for CASKKIGLAGKNIQYF.

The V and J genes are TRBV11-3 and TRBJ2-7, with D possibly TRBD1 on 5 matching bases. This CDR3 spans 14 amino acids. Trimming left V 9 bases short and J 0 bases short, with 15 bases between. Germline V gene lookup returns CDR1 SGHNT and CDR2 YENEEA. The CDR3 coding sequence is TGTGCCAGTTCAAGGGGCAGAAACTCCTACGAGCAGTACTTC. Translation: CASSRGRNSYEQYF.